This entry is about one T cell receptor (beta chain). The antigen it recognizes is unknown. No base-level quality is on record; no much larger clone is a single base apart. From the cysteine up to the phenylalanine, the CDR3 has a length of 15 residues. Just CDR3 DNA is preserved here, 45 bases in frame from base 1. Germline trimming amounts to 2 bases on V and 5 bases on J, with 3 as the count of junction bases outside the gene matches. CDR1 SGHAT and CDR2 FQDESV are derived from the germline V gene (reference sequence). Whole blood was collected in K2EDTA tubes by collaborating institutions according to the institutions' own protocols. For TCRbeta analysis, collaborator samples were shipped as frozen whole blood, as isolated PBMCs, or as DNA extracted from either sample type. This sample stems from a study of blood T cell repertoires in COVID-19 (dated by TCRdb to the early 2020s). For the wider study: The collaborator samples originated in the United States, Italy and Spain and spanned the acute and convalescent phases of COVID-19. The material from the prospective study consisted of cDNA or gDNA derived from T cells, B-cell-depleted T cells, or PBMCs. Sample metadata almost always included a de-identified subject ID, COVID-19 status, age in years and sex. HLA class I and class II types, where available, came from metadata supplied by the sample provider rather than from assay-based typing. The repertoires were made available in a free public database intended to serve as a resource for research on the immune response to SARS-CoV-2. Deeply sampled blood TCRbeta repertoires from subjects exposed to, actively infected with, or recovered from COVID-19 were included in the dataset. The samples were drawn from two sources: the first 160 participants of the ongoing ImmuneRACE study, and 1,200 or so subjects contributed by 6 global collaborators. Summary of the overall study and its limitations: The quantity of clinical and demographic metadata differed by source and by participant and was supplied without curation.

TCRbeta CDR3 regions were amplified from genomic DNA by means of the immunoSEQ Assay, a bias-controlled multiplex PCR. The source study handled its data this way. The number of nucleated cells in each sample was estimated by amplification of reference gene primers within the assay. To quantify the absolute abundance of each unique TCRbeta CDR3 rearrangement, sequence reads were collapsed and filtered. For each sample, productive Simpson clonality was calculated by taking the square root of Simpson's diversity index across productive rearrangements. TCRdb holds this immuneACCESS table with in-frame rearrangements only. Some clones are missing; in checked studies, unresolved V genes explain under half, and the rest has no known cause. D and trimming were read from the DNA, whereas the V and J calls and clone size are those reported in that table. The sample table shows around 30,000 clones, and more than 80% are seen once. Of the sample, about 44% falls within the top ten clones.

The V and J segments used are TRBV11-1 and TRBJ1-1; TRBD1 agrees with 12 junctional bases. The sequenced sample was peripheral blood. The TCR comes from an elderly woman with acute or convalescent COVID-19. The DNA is TGTGCCAGCAGCTTACGGGACAGGGGGCTTACTGAAGCTTTCTTT. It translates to CASSLRDRGLTEAFF.